This T cell receptor (beta chain) was captured in a study of tumor T cells in aggressive B-cell lymphoma. The V and J ends lost 6 bases and 5 bases, in that order; junction bases with no gene match: 15. The CDR3 runs 16 residues. Per the germline V gene, CDR1 is MNHEY and CDR2 is SMNVEV (reference sequence). Profiled with immunoSEQ multiplex PCR; TCRdb holds only in-frame clones, not every one. Here the sample spans about 10,000 clones, roughly 85% being singletons. The chain recombines TRBV27 with TRBJ2-7; 8 bases line up with TRBD1. This sequence originates from an adult with diffuse large B cell lymphoma. Sequenced input: tumor tissue. CDR3 sequence (DNA): TGTGCCAGCAGCTCCTCGGGGGCGGACAGGGCACACGAGCAGTACTTC. This translates into CASSSSGADRAHEQYF.